The 27 T cell receptor beta chains listed next were all sequenced from one sample in a study of cytomegalovirus exposure and HLA in healthy donors. This PCR relied on a set of 60 Vbeta primers and 13 Jbeta primers. Data came from immunoSEQ multiplex PCR; TCRdb stores just in-frame clones and leaves some out. Among approximately 120,000 clones, roughly three quarters were seen once, and the ten largest hold roughly a tenth. Source material: PBMCs. These receptor sequences come from a man under 40 in good health and CMV-seropositive.

The V call is TRBV19, the J call TRBJ2-7; TRBD1 might be the D (6 bases). This CDR3 is 13 amino acids long. The V gene lost 10 bases and the J gene lost 2 bases, with 15 bases spanning the gap. Germline V gene sequence: CDR1 LNHDA, CDR2 SQIVND (reference sequence). The CDR3 DNA reads as TGTGCCACCTCCTGGACAGTAGCCTACGAGCAGTACTTC. It is translated as CATSWTVAYEQYF.

The V call is TRBV29-1, the J call TRBJ1-5, with TRBD1 matching 7 bases. The junction had 7 bases not matched to a gene; V was cut back by 7 bases and J by 7 bases. Germline-derived CDR1 and CDR2 are SQVTM and ANQGSEA. CDR3 length: 12 residues. This chain's CDR3 is CSAGQVDQPQHF. The CDR3 region has the DNA TGCAGCGCCGGACAGGTCGACCAGCCCCAGCATTTT. Full variable domain (remainder filled in from reference TRBV29-1 and TRBJ1-5): SAVISQKPSRDICQRGTSLTIQCQVDSQVTMMFWYRQQPGQSLTLIATANQGSEATYESGFVIDKFPISRPNLTFSTLTVSNMSPEDSSIYLCSAGQVDQPQHFGDGTRLSIL.

This chain links TRBV11-3 with TRBJ2-7, with TRBD1 as a possible D gene (6 bases). From germline, CDR1 is SGHNT and CDR2 YENEEA. This CDR3 contains 13 residues. V shed 5 bases and J shed 2 bases, with 10 bases lying between them. CDR3 sequence (DNA): TGTGCCAGCAGCATCGGGGACACCTACGAGCAGTACTTC. It encodes CASSIGDTYEQYF.

V usage is TRBV27 and J usage is TRBJ2-6; 7 positions agree with TRBD1. Germline trimming cut 3 bases from V and 2 bases from J; bases unmatched to any gene: 4. The CDR3 runs to 16 residues. CDR1 MNHEY and CDR2 SMNVEV come from the germline V gene (reference sequence). The CDR3 sequence is CASSFLGGAGANVLTF. CDR3 DNA: TGTGCCAGCAGTTTTCTAGGGGGCGCTGGGGCCAACGTCCTGACTTTC.

CDR3 coding DNA: TGTGCCAGCAGCTTAGCCTCCCGGACTAGCAGGGTCCACGAGCAGTACTTC. It specifies CASSLASRTSRVHEQYF. V is TRBV7-6 and J is TRBJ2-7, with 8 bases matching TRBD2. The CDR3 is 17 amino acids. Germline CDR1 reads SGHVS; CDR2 reads FNYEAQ. V lost 0 bases and J lost 5; bases outside the gene matches: 12.

The chain employs TRBV6-6 and TRBJ2-5; 10 bases line up with TRBD2. The CDR3 loop spans 15 amino acids. V gave up 6 bases and J gave up 11 bases; unmatched junction bases: 15. Per the germline V gene, CDR1 is MNHNY and CDR2 is SVGAGI (reference sequence). The CDR3 nucleotides are TGTGCCAGCAGATCAAACAGCGGGGGGGCGGGAGAGCAGTACTTC. It specifies CASRSNSGGAGEQYF.

The chain couples TRBV30 to TRBJ1-5; 7 bases align to TRBD1. V lost 5 bases to trimming and J lost 6 bases; unmatched junction nucleotides: 10. The CDR3 contains 14 residues. From germline, CDR1 is GTSNPN and CDR2 SVGIG (reference sequence). The CDR3 is CAWGDRESCQPQHF. As DNA, the CDR3 is TGTGCCTGGGGAGACAGGGAATCTTGTCAGCCCCAGCATTTT.

V usage is TRBV28 and J usage is TRBJ1-4; D is undetermined. The CDR3 loop spans 13 amino acids. CDR1 is MDHEN and CDR2 is SYDVKM in the germline V gene. V was trimmed by 3 bases and J by 5 bases, leaving 7 bases between them. CDR3 in DNA: TGTGCCAGCAGTTTGCACGGGAATGAAAAACTGTTTTTT. Its protein product is CASSLHGNEKLFF.

The rearrangement links TRBV5-1 to TRBJ1-4; 8 nucleotides match TRBD1. Germline V lookup: CDR1 SGHRS, CDR2 YFSETQ. This CDR3 contains 13 residues. Losses at the gene ends were 4 bases for V and 8 bases for J; bases not matched to a gene: 4. The CDR3 loop is CASSQHRGEKLFF. CDR3 nucleotides: TGCGCCAGCAGCCAGCACAGGGGGGAAAAACTGTTTTTT.

The chain carries TRBV11-2 and TRBJ2-7, with TRBD2 matching 7 bases. J was trimmed by 9 bases and V by 4 bases; bases with no gene match: 15. CDR1 SGHAT and CDR2 FQNNGV come from the germline V gene. The CDR3 has 15 residues. CDR3 sequence: CASSSSGVLLRGQYF. The CDR3 nucleotides are TGTGCCAGCAGCTCAAGCGGGGTACTCCTACGAGGGCAGTACTTC.

J is TRBJ2-2 and V is TRBV7-8, with TRBD2 matching over 10 bases. Germline V gives CDR1 SGHVS, CDR2 FQNEAQ. V was pared by 4 bases and J by 3 bases, with 5 bases of the junction left unmatched. The CDR3 spans 16 residues. The CDR3: CASSSWTSGDTGELFF. The CDR3 DNA follows: TGTGCCAGCAGCTCTTGGACTAGCGGCGACACCGGGGAGCTGTTTTTT. Using reference TRBV7-8 and TRBJ2-2 for the parts outside the CDR3, the full variable domain is GAGVSQSPRYKVAKRGQDVALRCDPISGHVSLFWYQQALGQGPEFLTYFQNEAQLDKSGLPSDRFFAERPEGSVSTLKIQRTQQEDSAVYLCASSSWTSGDTGELFFGEGSRLTVL.

The chain is built from TRBV7-9 and TRBJ1-2, with TRBD1 matching 10 bases. CDR1 is SEHNR, CDR2 FQNEAQ, per germline (reference sequence). J lost 8 bases, V lost 3 bases, and 3 bases had no gene match. The CDR3 is made up of 13 amino acids. The chain's CDR3 is CASSFGQGGGYTF. The CDR3 nucleotides are TGTGCCAGCAGCTTCGGACAGGGGGGCGGCTACACCTTC.

This clone was picked up one time. The chain joins TRBV30 to TRBJ1-2; 8 bases align to TRBD1. This CDR3 spans 14 amino acids. Germline loops: CDR1 GTSNPN, CDR2 SVGIG (reference sequence). The V gene end was trimmed by 3 bases and the J gene end by 0 bases; junction bases not matched to a gene: 3. DNA of the CDR3: TGTGCCTGGAGGAAGGACAGGGCTAACTATGGCTACACCTTC. Protein product: CAWRKDRANYGYTF.

This clone has a handful of counts. The gene calls are TRBV6-1 and TRBJ1-3; 8 bases are shared with TRBD1. The CDR3 extends over 14 amino acids. Germline V gene data show CDR1 as MNHNS and CDR2 as SASEGT. Germline trimming cut 5 bases from V and 2 bases from J; bases unmatched to any gene: 2. In DNA, the CDR3 is TGTGCCAGCAGTAAGACAGGGGCTGGAAACACCATATATTTT. As protein: CASSKTGAGNTIYF.

The V and J genes are TRBV27 and TRBJ2-7; D is unclear. The germline V and J ends were trimmed by 8 bases and 5 bases, with 16 bases remaining between them. This CDR3 is built from 13 residues. Germline V CDR1 and CDR2: MNHEY, SMNVEV (reference sequence). CDR3 sequence: CASSGVMNNEQYF. The CDR3 DNA sequence: TGTGCCAGCTCCGGAGTCATGAACAACGAGCAGTACTTC.

This clone has only a few counts. The chain has TRBV10-3 and TRBJ1-2; tentatively, D is TRBD1 (5 bases). Germline values: CDR1 ENHRY, CDR2 SYGVKD. V was cut by 8 bases and J by 11 bases, with 12 bases left in between. The length of the CDR3 is 10 residues. For the CDR3, the DNA is TGTGCCATCGGGGCGGCTGGATACACCTTC. Amino acids: CAIGAAGYTF.

The sample holds one count of this clone. The chain recombines TRBV21-1 with TRBJ2-2; the table calls TRBD2, which could not be checked here. TRBV21-1 is termed a pseudogene. This CDR3 spans 15 amino acids. The CDR3 sequence: CASRGGRWETGELFF. The CDR3 DNA sequence: TGTGCCAGCAGGGGGGGACGCTGGGAAACCGGGGAGCTGTTTTTT.

The chain is built from TRBV5-1 and TRBJ1-2; D uncertain. This CDR3 is built from 14 residues. The V gene's germline CDR1 is SGHRS and CDR2 YFSETQ. Trimming shortened V by 0 bases and J by 0 bases, and 6 bases separated the two germline ends. CDR3 DNA: TGCGCCAGCAGCTTGGAACAGCCTAACTATGGCTACACCTTC. The encoded protein is CASSLEQPNYGYTF.

The chain uses TRBV9 and TRBJ2-1; a possible D gene is TRBD2 (6 bases). The CDR3 covers 14 residues. V was trimmed by 0 bases and J by 7 bases, leaving 11 bases between them. Looked up from germline, CDR1 is SGDLS and CDR2 is YYNGEE. CDR3 in DNA: TGTGCCAGCAGCGTAGGACTAGTTGCGAATGAGCAGTTCTTC. This codes for CASSVGLVANEQFF. The complete variable domain, with remaining parts taken from reference TRBV9 and TRBJ2-1, reads DSGVTQTPKHLITATGQRVTLRCSPRSGDLSVYWYQQSLDQGLQFLIQYYNGEERAKGNILERFSAQQFPDLHSELNLSSLELGDSALYFCASSVGLVANEQFFGPGTRLTVL.

A few counts support this clone. The chain employs TRBV5-6 and TRBJ1-2; D uncertain. The CDR3 runs to 14 residues. V lost 0 bases to trimming and J lost 5 bases, with 11 bases between them. CDR1 and CDR2 from the germline V gene are SGHDT and YYEEEE. As DNA, the CDR3 is TGTGCCAGCAGCTTGGCGGAAGGCGGTTATGGCTACACCTTC. Amino acids: CASSLAEGGYGYTF.

The chain recombines TRBV29-1 with TRBJ2-7; possibly TRBD1 for D (6 bases). Germline V CDR1 and CDR2: SQVTM, ANQGSEA. The length of the CDR3 is 15 residues. Trimming took off 2 bases at V and 0 bases at J, with 14 bases between the two ends. Here the CDR3 reads CSVEIYREPSYEQYF. In nucleotides, the CDR3 is TGCAGCGTTGAAATTTACAGGGAACCCTCCTACGAGCAGTACTTC.

The J gene is TRBJ2-3, the V gene TRBV6-9, with TRBD2 matching over 8 bases. V lost 5 bases and J lost 3; bases outside the gene matches: 13. The germline gives CDR1 MNHGY, CDR2 SVAAGI. CDR3 length: 17 residues. The CDR3 coding sequence is TGTGCCAGCAGTCCCCGGGGAGCGGGAGCGATGACAGATACGCAGTATTTT. The encoded protein is CASSPRGAGAMTDTQYF.

The gene calls are TRBV5-4 and TRBJ2-7; 12 bases are a match to TRBD2. Trimming at V came to 3 bases and at J to 1 base, leaving 11 bases not matched to a gene. Germline-derived CDR1 and CDR2 are SGHNT and YYREEE (reference sequence). The CDR3 is 18 amino acids. Here the CDR3 DNA reads TGTGCCAGCAGCTCCTTAGGACTAGCGGGAAAAAAGTCCTACGAGCAGTACTTC. This translates into CASSSLGLAGKKSYEQYF.

The chain recombines TRBV7-8 with TRBJ2-1; a possible D gene is TRBD2 (6 bases). Trimming left V 5 bases short and J 0 bases short, with 11 bases between. The germline V gene has CDR1 SGHVS and CDR2 FQNEAQ. This CDR3 is 15 amino acids long. The CDR3 DNA follows: TGTGCCAGCAGCCAGCGGGTTAGCTCCTACAATGAGCAGTTCTTC. It encodes CASSQRVSSYNEQFF.

The V and J genes are TRBV2 and TRBJ2-7; possible D gene TRBD2, 6 bases. Germline V lookup: CDR1 SNHLY, CDR2 FYNNEI. The germline V and J ends were trimmed by 4 bases and 3 bases, with 16 bases remaining between them. The CDR3 extends over 15 amino acids. The CDR3 loop reads CASSGGNPNYYEQYF. The CDR3 DNA reads as TGTGCCAGCAGTGGCGGGAATCCAAACTACTACGAGCAGTACTTC.

Turning to this clone: Other nucleotide sequences in the sample specify the same CDR3. The V gene is TRBV27, the J gene TRBJ1-5; D is undetermined. Trimming took off 2 bases at V and 3 bases at J, with 8 bases between the two ends. The germline gives CDR1 MNHEY, CDR2 SMNVEV (reference sequence). The CDR3 sequence is 14 residues long. CDR3 nucleotides: TGTGCCAGCAGTTTAGGGCAGAACAATCAGCCCCAGCATTTT. Translating it yields CASSLGQNNQPQHF.

In this sample, this clone turned up a few times. The V call is TRBV28, the J call TRBJ1-2, with 7 bases that match TRBD1. This CDR3 spans 13 amino acids. With 10 bases clipped from V and 3 bases from J, the junction kept 8 bases outside the gene matches. CDR1 is MDHEN, CDR2 SYDVKM, per germline. The CDR3 DNA follows: TGTGCCATTCTAGACAGGGCGGACTATGGCTACACCTTC. It codes for CAILDRADYGYTF.